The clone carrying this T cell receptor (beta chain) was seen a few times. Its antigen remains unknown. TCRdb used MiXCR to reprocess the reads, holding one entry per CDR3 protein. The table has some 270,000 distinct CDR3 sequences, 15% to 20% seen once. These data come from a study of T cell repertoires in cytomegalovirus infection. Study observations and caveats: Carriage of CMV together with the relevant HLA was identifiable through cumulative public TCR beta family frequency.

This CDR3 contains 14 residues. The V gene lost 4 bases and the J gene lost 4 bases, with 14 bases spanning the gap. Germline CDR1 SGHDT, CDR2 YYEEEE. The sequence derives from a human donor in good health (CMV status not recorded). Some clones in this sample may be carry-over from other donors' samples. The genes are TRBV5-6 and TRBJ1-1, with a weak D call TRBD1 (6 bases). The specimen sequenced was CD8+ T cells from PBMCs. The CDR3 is CASSPRGGLTEAFF. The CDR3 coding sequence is TGTGCCAGCAGCCCGAGGGGGGGGCTCACTGAAGCTTTCTTT.